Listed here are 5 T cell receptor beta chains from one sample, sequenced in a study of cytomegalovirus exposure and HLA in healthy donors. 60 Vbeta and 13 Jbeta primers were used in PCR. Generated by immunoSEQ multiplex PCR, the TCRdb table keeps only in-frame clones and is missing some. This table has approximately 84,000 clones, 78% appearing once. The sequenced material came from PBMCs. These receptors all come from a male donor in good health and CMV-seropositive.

CDR3 nucleotides: TGTGCCAGCAGCTTAGGAGGGGGCTCCGACTCTGGAAACACCATATATTTT. Encoded protein: CASSLGGGSDSGNTIYF. The chain carries TRBV13 and TRBJ1-3; TRBD1 agrees at 7 bases. V gave up 0 bases and J gave up 0 bases; unmatched junction bases: 5. The CDR3 is made up of 17 amino acids. The germline CDR1 and CDR2 sequences are PRHDT and FYEKMQ (reference sequence).

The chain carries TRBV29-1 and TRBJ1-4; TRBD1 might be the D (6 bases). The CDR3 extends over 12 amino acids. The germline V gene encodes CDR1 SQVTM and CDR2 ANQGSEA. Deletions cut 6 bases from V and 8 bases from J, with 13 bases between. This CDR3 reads CSVGAKEEKLFF. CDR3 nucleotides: TGCAGCGTGGGGGCGAAGGAGGAAAAACTGTTTTTT.

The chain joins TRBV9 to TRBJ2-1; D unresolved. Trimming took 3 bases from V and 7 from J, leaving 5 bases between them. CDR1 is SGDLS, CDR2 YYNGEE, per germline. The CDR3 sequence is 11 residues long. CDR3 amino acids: CASSAGNEQFF. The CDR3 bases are TGTGCCAGCAGCGCCGGGAATGAGCAGTTCTTC.

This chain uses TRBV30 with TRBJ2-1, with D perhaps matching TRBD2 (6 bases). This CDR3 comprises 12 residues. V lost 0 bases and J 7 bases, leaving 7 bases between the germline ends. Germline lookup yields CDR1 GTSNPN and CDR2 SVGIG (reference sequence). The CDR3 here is CAWSVLANEQFF. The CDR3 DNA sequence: TGTGCCTGGAGTGTGCTAGCGAATGAGCAGTTCTTC. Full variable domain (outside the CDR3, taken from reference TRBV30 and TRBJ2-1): SQTIHQWPATLVQPVGSPLSLECTVEGTSNPNLYWYRQAAGRGLQLLFYSVGIGQISSEVPQNLSASRPQDRQFILSSKKLLLSDSGFYLCAWSVLANEQFFGPGTRLTVL.

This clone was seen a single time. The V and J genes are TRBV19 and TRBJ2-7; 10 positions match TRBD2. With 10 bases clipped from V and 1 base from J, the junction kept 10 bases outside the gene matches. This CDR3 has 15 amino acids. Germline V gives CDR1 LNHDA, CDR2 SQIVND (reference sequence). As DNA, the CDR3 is TGTGCCACCGCTGACGGACTAGCGGAATCCTACGAGCAGTACTTC. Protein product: CATADGLAESYEQYF.